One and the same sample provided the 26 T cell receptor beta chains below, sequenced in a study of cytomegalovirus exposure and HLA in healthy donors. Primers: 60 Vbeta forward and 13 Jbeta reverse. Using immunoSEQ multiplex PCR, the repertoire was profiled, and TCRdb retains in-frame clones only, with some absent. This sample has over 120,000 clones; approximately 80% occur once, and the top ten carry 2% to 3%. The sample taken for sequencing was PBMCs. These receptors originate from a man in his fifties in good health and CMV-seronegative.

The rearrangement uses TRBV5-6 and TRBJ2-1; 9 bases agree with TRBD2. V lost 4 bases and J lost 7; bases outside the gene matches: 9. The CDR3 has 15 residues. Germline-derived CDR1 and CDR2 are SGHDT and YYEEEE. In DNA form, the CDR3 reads TGTGCCAGCAGCCCTGGGGTTAGCGGGGGAAATGAGCAGTTCTTC. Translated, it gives CASSPGVSGGNEQFF.

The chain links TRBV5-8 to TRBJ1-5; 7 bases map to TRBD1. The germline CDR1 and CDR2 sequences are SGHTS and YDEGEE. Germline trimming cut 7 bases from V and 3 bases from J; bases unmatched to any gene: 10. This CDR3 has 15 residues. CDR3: CASGTSGQFNQPQHF. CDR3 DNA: TGTGCCAGCGGAACCTCGGGACAGTTCAATCAGCCCCAGCATTTT.

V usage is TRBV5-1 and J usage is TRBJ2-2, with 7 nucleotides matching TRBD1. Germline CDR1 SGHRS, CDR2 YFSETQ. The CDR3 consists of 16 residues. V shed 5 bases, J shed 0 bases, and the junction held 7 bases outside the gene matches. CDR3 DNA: TGCGCCAGCAGAAACGGACAGGCCGCGAACACCGGGGAGCTGTTTTTT. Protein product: CASRNGQAANTGELFF.

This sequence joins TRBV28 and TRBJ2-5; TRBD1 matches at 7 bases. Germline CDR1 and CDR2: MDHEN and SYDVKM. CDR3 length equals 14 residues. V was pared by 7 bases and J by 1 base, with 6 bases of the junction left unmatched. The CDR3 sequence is CASTPGQAQETQYF. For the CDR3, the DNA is TGTGCCAGCACACCCGGACAGGCCCAAGAGACCCAGTACTTC.

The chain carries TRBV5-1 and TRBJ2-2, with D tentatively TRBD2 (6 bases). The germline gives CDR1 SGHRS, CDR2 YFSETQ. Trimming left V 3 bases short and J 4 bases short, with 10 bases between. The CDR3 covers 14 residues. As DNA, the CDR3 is TGCGCCAGCAGCTCGGGACTGAGCACCGGGGAGCTGTTTTTT. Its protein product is CASSSGLSTGELFF.

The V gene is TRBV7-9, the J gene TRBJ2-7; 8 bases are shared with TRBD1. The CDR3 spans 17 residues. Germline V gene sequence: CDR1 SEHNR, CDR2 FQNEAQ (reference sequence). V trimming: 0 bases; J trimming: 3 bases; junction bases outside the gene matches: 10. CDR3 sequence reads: CASSLASPGQEFYEQYF. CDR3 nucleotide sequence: TGTGCCAGCAGCTTAGCCAGTCCGGGACAGGAATTCTACGAGCAGTACTTC. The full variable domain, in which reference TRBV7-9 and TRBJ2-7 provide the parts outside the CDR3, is DTGVSQNPRHKITKRGQNVTFRCDPISEHNRLYWYRQTLGQGPEFLTYFQNEAQLEKSRLLSDRFSAERPKGSFSTLEIQRTEQGDSAMYLCASSLASPGQEFYEQYFGPGTRLTVT.

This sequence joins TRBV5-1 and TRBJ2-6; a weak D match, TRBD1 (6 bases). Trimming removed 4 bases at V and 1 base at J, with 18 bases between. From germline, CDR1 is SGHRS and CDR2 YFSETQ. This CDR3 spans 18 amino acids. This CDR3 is CASSTQTGTNSGANVLTF. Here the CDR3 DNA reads TGCGCCAGCAGCACCCAGACAGGCACCAATTCTGGGGCCAACGTCCTGACTTTC. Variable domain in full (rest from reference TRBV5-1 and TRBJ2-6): KAGVTQTPRYLIKTRGQQVTLSCSPISGHRSVSWYQQTPGQGLQFLFEYFSETQRNKGNFPGRFSGRQFSNSRSEMNVSTLELGDSALYLCASSTQTGTNSGANVLTFGAGSRLTVL.

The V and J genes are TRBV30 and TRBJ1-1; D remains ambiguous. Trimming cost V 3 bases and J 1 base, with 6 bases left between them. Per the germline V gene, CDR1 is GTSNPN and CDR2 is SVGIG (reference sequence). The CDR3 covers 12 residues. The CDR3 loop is CAWRGGNTEAFF. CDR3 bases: TGTGCCTGGAGAGGAGGGAACACTGAAGCTTTCTTT.

CDR3 coding DNA: TGTGCCAGCAGCTTAAGGGCGACGTACAAAACTAGTGGAAACACCATATATTTT. Encoded protein: CASSLRATYKTSGNTIYF. The V and J genes are TRBV11-3 and TRBJ1-3; D gene unclear. The V end lost 2 bases, the J end lost 3 bases, and 20 bases lay between the germline ends. The CDR3 runs 18 residues. Germline CDR1 is SGHNT and CDR2 is YENEEA.

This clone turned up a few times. The CDR3 sequence is CASYGLGSGNTIYF. The CDR3 bases are TGTGCCAGCTACGGACTTGGCTCTGGAAACACCATATATTTT. The V and J genes are TRBV19 and TRBJ1-3; D unresolved. With 9 bases removed from V and 0 bases from J, the gap between germline ends came to 12 bases. CDR1 and CDR2 from the germline V gene are LNHDA and SQIVND (reference sequence). There are 14 residues in the CDR3. The full variable domain, its missing parts supplied by reference TRBV19 and TRBJ1-3, is DGGITQSPKYLFRKEGQNVTLSCEQNLNHDAMYWYRQDPGQGLRLIYYSQIVNDFQKGDIAEGYSVSREKKESFPLTVTSAQKNPTAFYLCASYGLGSGNTIYFGEGSWLTVV.

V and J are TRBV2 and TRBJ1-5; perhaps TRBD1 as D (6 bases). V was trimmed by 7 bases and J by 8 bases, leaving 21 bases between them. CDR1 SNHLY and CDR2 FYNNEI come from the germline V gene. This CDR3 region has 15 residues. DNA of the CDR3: TGTGCCAGCACCTACAGGGAGGGTTCTAGGGAGCCCCAGCATTTT. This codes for CASTYREGSREPQHF. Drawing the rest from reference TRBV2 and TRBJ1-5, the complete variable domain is EPEVTQTPSHQVTQMGQEVILRCVPISNHLYFYWYRQILGQKVEFLVSFYNNEISEKSEIFDDQFSVERPDGSNFTLKIRSTKLEDSAMYFCASTYREGSREPQHFGDGTRLSIL.

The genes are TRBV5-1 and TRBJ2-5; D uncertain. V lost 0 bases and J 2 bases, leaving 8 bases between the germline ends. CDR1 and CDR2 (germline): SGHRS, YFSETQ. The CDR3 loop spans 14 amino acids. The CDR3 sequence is CASSLVELQETQYF. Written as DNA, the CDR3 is TGCGCCAGCAGCTTGGTGGAACTACAAGAGACCCAGTACTTC.

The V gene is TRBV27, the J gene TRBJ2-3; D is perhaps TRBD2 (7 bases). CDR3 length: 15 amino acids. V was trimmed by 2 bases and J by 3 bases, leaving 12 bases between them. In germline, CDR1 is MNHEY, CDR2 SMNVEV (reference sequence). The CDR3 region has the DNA TGTGCCAGCAGTTTAGGGGGGGGCGGAACAGATACGCAGTATTTT. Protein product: CASSLGGGGTDTQYF.

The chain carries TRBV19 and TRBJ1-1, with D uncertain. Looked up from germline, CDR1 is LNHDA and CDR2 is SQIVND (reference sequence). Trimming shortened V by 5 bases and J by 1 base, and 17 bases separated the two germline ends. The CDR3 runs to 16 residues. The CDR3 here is CASSPAMRAANTEAFF. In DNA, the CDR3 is TGTGCCAGTAGTCCCGCCATGAGGGCAGCGAACACTGAAGCTTTCTTT.

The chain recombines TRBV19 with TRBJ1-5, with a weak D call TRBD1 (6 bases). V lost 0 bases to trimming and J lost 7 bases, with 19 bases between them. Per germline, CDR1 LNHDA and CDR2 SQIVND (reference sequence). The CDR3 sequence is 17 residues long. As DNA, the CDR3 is TGTGCCAGTAGTATAGATCTGGTCCGACAGGCAACACAGCCCCAGCATTTT. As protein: CASSIDLVRQATQPQHF.

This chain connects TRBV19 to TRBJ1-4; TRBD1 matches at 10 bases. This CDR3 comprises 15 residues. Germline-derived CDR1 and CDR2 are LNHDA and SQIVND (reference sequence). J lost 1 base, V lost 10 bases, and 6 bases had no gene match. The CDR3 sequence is CATGTGVGTNEKLFF. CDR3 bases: TGTGCCACCGGGACAGGGGTCGGAACTAATGAAAAACTGTTTTTT.

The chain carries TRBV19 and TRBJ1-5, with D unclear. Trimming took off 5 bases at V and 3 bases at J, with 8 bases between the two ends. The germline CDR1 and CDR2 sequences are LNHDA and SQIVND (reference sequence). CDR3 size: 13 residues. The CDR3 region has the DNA TGTGCCAGTAGTGACGGGTACAATCAGCCCCAGCATTTT. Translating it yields CASSDGYNQPQHF.

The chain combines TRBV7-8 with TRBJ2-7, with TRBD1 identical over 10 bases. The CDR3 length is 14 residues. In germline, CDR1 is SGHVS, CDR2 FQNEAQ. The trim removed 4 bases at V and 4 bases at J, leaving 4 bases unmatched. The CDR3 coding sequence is TGTGCCAGCAGCTACCGGGACAGGGGTTACGAGCAGTACTTC. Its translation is CASSYRDRGYEQYF.

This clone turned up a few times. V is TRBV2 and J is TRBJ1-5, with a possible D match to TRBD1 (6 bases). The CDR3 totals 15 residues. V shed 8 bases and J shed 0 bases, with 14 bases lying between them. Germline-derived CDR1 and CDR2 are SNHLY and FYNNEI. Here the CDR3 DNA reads TGTGCCAGCGGACAGATCGGAAATAGCAATCAGCCCCAGCATTTT. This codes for CASGQIGNSNQPQHF.

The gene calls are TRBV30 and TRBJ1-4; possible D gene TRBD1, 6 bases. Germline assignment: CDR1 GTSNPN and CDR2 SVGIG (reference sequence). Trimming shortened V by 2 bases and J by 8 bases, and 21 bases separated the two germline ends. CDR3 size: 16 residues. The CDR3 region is CAWSWGKQGVGEKLFF. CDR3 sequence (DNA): TGTGCCTGGAGTTGGGGAAAACAGGGAGTTGGGGAAAAACTGTTTTTT.

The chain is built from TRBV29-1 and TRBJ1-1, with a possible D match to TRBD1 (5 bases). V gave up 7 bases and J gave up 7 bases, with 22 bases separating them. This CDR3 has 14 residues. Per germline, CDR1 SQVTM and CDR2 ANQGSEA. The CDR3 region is CSARPTENPVEAFF. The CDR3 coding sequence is TGCAGCGCTAGGCCGACAGAGAACCCCGTTGAAGCTTTCTTT.

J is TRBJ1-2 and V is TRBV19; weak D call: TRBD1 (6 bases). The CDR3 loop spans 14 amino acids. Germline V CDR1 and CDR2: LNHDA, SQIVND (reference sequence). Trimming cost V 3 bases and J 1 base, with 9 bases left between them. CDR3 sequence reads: CASSIRTVNYGYTF. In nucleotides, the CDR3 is TGTGCCAGTAGTATTCGGACAGTTAACTATGGCTACACCTTC.

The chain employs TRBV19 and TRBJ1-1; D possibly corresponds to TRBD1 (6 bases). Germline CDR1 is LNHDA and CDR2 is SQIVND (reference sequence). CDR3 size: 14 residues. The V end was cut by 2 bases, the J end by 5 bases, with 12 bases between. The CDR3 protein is CASSIQDRGTEAFF. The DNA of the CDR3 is TGTGCCAGTAGTATACAGGACAGAGGAACTGAAGCTTTCTTT. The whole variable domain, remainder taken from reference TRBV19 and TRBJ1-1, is DGGITQSPKYLFRKEGQNVTLSCEQNLNHDAMYWYRQDPGQGLRLIYYSQIVNDFQKGDIAEGYSVSREKKESFPLTVTSAQKNPTAFYLCASSIQDRGTEAFFGQGTRLTVV.

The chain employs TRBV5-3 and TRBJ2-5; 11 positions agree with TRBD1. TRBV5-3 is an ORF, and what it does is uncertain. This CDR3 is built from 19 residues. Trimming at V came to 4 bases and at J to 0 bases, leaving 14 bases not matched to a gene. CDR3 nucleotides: TGTGCCAGAAGCCAGAGGATGGGACAGGGGGGTCAATACCAAGAGACCCAGTACTTC. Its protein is CARSQRMGQGGQYQETQYF.

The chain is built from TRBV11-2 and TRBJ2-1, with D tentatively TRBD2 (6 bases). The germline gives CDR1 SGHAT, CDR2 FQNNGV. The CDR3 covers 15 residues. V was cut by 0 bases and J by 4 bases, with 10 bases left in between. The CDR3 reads CASSLDHGGYNEQFF. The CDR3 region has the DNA TGTGCCAGCAGCTTAGATCACGGGGGTTACAATGAGCAGTTCTTC.

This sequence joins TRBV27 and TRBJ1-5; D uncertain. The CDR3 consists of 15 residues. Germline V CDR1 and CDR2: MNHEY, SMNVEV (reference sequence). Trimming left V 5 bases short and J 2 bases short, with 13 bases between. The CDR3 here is CASSLAWDGNQPQHF. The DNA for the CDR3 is TGTGCCAGCAGTCTAGCGTGGGATGGCAATCAGCCCCAGCATTTT.